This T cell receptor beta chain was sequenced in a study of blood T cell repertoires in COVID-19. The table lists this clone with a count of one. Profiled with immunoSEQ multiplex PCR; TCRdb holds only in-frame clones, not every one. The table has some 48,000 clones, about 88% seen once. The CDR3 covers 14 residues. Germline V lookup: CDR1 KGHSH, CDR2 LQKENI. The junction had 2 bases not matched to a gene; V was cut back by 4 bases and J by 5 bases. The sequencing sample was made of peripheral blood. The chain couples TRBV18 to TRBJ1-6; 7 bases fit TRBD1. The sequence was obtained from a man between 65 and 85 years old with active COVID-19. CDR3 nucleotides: TGTGCCAGCTCACACGACAGGGATAATTCACCCCTCCACTTT. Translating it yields CASSHDRDNSPLHF.